One and the same sample provided the 5 T cell receptor beta chains below, sequenced in a study of tumor and adjacent non-tumor tissue in lung cancer. Three rounds of nested PCR, following a modified ARM-PCR protocol, produced the TCRbeta library. From the multiplex PCR reads, TCRdb called clonotypes with MiXCR, one entry per CDR3 protein. Of almost 75,000 distinct CDR3 sequences listed, roughly 70% were seen once; the top ten hold about a quarter. The template was RNA from unsorted bulk tissue. This non-tumor lung sample came from over 3 cm beyond the tumor edge. The sequencing sample was made of distant non-tumor lung tissue. These receptors all come from a woman aged 45-65 years with non-small cell lung cancer.

With regard to this clonotype: At one boundary the junction diverges from the germline segment, which might be a read error. The rearrangement joins TRBV29-1 to TRBJ2-7; D remains unclear. This CDR3 comprises 13 residues. The germline V gene has CDR1 SQVTM and CDR2 ANQGSEA. As DNA, the CDR3 is TGCAGCGTTGAAGGGATAACTAACAACGAGCGGTACTTC. It is translated as CSVEGITNNERYF.

In the case of this clonotype: The conserved phenylalanine or tryptophan normally closing the CDR3 is absent here, so this likely arose from a read error. The DNA is left out, because the CDR3 cannot be placed on it with certainty; the CDR3 is given as TCRdb lists it. The CDR3 sequence: CASSLKGSGYPLQETHYI. The rearrangement links TRBV11-2 to TRBJ2-5; TRBD2, as called in the table, went unchecked against the DNA. The CDR3 is 18 amino acids in total, end residues counted. Per germline, CDR1 SGHAT and CDR2 FQNNGV.

This clonotype showed up many times. The rearrangement uses TRBV4-2 and TRBJ2-6, with D possibly TRBD1 on 6 matching bases. The CDR3 totals 16 residues. CDR1 is LGHNA and CDR2 is YNFKEQ in the germline V gene. Trimming stripped 4 bases from V and 2 bases from J, with 12 bases between. CDR3 residues: CASSLYQGPGANVLTF. The CDR3 DNA sequence: TGTGCCAGCAGCCTATATCAGGGGCCTGGGGCCAACGTCCTGACTTTC.

For this clonotype: This may stem from a read error, because a much larger clone lies one nucleotide away. V is TRBV6-1 and J is TRBJ2-1; D is perhaps TRBD1 (6 bases). Trimming took off 6 bases at V and 11 bases at J, with 20 bases between the two ends. CDR3 size: 14 residues. Germline V lookup: CDR1 MNHNS, CDR2 SASEGT. The CDR3 bases are TGTGCCAGCAGCAATGGGGGCAGGGTCGATCAGCAGTTCTTC. It specifies CASSNGGRVDQQFF.

As to this clonotype: Sequence at one end of the junction differs from germline and may be a read error. J is TRBJ2-2 and V is TRBV6-1, with a tentative D call TRBD2 (5 bases). This CDR3 is 16 amino acids long. Germline CDR1 and CDR2: MNHNS and SASEGT. Here the CDR3 reads CAGMRFSIVNTGELFF. The CDR3 DNA is TGTGCAGGCATGCGGTTTTCGATAGTGAACACCGGGGAGCTCTTTTTT.